This paragraph reports one T cell receptor (beta chain). Its antigen is unidentified. PCR employed 60 Vbeta and 13 Jbeta primers. The repertoire was sequenced with immunoSEQ multiplex PCR; TCRdb's copy has only in-frame clones and lacks some. The data show 150,000 to 180,000 clones, about four fifths seen once. This sample was included in a study of cytomegalovirus exposure and HLA in healthy donors. Germline V gene lookup returns CDR1 LNHNV and CDR2 YYDKDF (reference sequence). CDR3 length equals 14 residues. V lost 7 bases and J 9 bases, leaving 19 bases between the germline ends. Points from the study as a whole: CMV serostatus was the only immune exposure information that was available.

The sample consisted of PBMCs. This sequence joins TRBV15 and TRBJ1-5, with a weak D call TRBD1 (5 bases). This TCR was sampled from a man aged 30 to 45 in good health and CMV-seropositive. The CDR3 loop is CATTGTMGGPPQHF. The CDR3 bases are TGTGCCACCACCGGAACTATGGGGGGTCCGCCCCAGCATTTT.